This T cell receptor (beta chain) was retrieved from a study of cytomegalovirus exposure and HLA in healthy donors. This CDR3 has 13 residues. Deletions cut 2 bases from V and 5 bases from J, with 9 bases between. From germline, CDR1 is MNHEY and CDR2 SMNVEV (reference sequence). The PCR had 60 Vbeta and 13 Jbeta primers. Generated by immunoSEQ multiplex PCR, the TCRdb table keeps only in-frame clones and is missing some. The data hold about 130,000 clones, with 70% to 85% observed a single time. To note about this clone: The sample has other DNA sequences that encode this CDR3 too.

What was sequenced was PBMCs. This receptor was identified in a male donor in good health and CMV-seropositive. This chain uses TRBV27 with TRBJ2-5; D remains unclear. The chain's CDR3 is CASSLRVSETQYF. For the CDR3, the DNA is TGTGCCAGCAGTTTAAGAGTTAGTGAGACCCAGTACTTC.